The 3 T cell receptor beta chains given below trace back to one sample, sequenced in a study of blood T cell repertoires in COVID-19. Repertoires were generated with immunoSEQ multiplex PCR, while TCRdb's copy carries only in-frame clones and drops some. Of under 140,000 clones listed, 88% are singletons. Sequencing was performed on peripheral blood. Receptors were obtained from a woman aged 50 to 60 with acute or convalescent COVID-19.

The chain uses TRBV30 and TRBJ2-5; D gene ambiguous. Trimming took 1 base from V and 5 from J, leaving 8 bases between them. The CDR3 extends over 12 amino acids. From germline, CDR1 is GTSNPN and CDR2 SVGIG (reference sequence). The DNA for the CDR3 is TGTGCCTGGAGTGCCCCTCAGGAGACCCAGTACTTC. Amino acids: CAWSAPQETQYF.

The chain links TRBV19 to TRBJ2-1; 11 bases agree with TRBD2. CDR1 LNHDA and CDR2 SQIVND come from the germline V gene (reference sequence). The CDR3 has 17 amino acids. The V and J ends lost 3 bases and 7 bases, in that order; junction bases with no gene match: 11. The CDR3 here is CASSIGQLAGGWNEQFF. CDR3 nucleotide sequence: TGTGCCAGTAGTATTGGGCAGTTAGCGGGAGGGTGGAATGAGCAGTTCTTC.

The chain joins TRBV29-1 to TRBJ1-1, with 7 positions matching TRBD1. The CDR3 is made up of 13 amino acids. CDR1 is SQVTM, CDR2 ANQGSEA, per germline. Trimming at V came to 5 bases and at J to 6 bases, leaving 9 bases not matched to a gene. In DNA form, the CDR3 reads TGCAGCGTTCCTCGACAGGGAGGCCCTGAAGCTTTCTTT. It translates to CSVPRQGGPEAFF.